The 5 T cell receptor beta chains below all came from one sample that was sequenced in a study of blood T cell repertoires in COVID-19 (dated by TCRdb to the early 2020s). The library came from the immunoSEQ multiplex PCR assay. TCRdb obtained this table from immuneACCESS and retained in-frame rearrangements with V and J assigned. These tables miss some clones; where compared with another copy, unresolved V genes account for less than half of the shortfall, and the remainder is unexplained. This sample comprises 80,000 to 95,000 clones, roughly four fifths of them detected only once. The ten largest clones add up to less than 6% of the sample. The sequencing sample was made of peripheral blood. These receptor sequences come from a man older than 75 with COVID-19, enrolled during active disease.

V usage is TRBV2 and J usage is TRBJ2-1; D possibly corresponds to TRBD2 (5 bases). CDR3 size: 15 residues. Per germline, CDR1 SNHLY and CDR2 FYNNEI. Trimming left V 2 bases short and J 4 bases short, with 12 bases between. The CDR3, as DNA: TGTGCCAGCAGTGAAACGGCTAGCCTTTACAATGAGCAGTTCTTC. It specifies CASSETASLYNEQFF.

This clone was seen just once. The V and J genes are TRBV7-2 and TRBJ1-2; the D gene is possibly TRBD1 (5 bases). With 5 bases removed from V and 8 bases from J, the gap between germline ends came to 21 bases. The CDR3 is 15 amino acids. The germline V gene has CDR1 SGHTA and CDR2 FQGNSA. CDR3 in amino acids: CASSTRGAGVGGYTF. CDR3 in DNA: TGTGCCAGCAGCACCCGCGGGGCGGGGGTAGGGGGCTACACCTTC.

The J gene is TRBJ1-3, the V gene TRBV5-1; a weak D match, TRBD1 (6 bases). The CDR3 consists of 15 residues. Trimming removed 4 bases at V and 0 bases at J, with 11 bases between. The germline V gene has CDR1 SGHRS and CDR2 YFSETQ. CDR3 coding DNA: TGCGCCAGCAGCCGCGGACAGAACTCTGGAAACACCATATATTTT. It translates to CASSRGQNSGNTIYF.

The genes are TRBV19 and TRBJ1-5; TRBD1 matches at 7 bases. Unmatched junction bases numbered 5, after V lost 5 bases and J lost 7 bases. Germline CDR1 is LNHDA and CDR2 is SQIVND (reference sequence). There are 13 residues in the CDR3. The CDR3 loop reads CASSEGAVQPQHF. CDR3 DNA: TGTGCCAGTAGTGAGGGGGCTGTCCAGCCCCAGCATTTT. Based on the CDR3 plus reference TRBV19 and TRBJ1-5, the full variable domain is DGGITQSPKYLFRKEGQNVTLSCEQNLNHDAMYWYRQDPGQGLRLIYYSQIVNDFQKGDIAEGYSVSREKKESFPLTVTSAQKNPTAFYLCASSEGAVQPQHFGDGTRLSIL.

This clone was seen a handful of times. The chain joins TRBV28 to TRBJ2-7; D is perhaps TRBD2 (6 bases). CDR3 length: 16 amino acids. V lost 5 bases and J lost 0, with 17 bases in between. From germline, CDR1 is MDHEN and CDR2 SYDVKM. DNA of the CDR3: TGTGCCAGCAGTCCGGCCGGGACTCTAAGCTCCTACGAGCAGTACTTC. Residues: CASSPAGTLSSYEQYF.